Listed below are T cell receptor beta chains from one sample, sequenced in a study of T cells in Graves' hyperthyroidism and ophthalmopathy. TCRdb used MiXCR to reprocess the multiplex PCR reads, holding one entry per CDR3 protein. The table has roughly 280,000 distinct CDR3 sequences, approximately 21% seen once; the top ten hold roughly 60%. Material: blood. These receptor sequences come from a man younger than 45 with Graves' ophthalmopathy. CDR3s leave out the opening cysteine and the closing phenylalanine or tryptophan. The order of the fields is V gene, clone size, J gene, CDR3 protein. Rows may omit the clone size; those that give it use once, few, many or a size class.

V: TRBV20-1
size: many
J: TRBJ2-1
CDR3: SARDRRTSAINEQF

V: TRBV19
size: .
J: TRBJ1-2
CDR3: ASNLQRGSYGYT

V: TRBV12-3/TRBV12-4
size: many
J: TRBJ1-5
CDR3: ASSLQGSNQPQH

V: TRBV19
size: few
J: TRBJ1-4
CDR3: ASSMTGAAKLF

V: TRBV12-3/TRBV12-4
size: .
J: TRBJ2-2
CDR3: ASNPDRASGELF

V: TRBV7-9
size: .
J: TRBJ2-7
CDR3: ASSLYYEQY

V: TRBV20-1
size: .
J: TRBJ2-7
CDR3: SVLPTSPSYEQY

V: TRBV4-1
size: .
J: TRBJ2-3
CDR3: ASSQRQGPDTQY

V: TRBV30
size: .
J: TRBJ2-7
CDR3: AWSSDRGTYEQY

V: TRBV27
size: many
J: TRBJ1-1
CDR3: ASSPGGGNTEAF

V: TRBV6-1
size: once
J: TRBJ2-3
CDR3: ASSDSFTDTQY

V: TRBV20-1
size: few
J: TRBJ2-1
CDR3: SATGLAGVLTSYNEQF

V: TRBV30
size: many
J: TRBJ1-1
CDR3: AWSIQGNTEAF

V: TRBV2
size: few
J: TRBJ1-5
CDR3: ATSTGDAGNQPQH

V: TRBV6-2/TRBV6-3
size: .
J: TRBJ1-5
CDR3: ASSYSGSSNQPQH

V: TRBV4-1
size: .
J: TRBJ2-7
CDR3: ASSQVPSGSVYEQY

V: TRBV29-1
size: .
J: TRBJ1-2
CDR3: SVDSGNYGYT

V: TRBV9
size: .
J: TRBJ2-1
CDR3: ASSVTSNEQF

V: TRBV28
size: few
J: TRBJ2-7
CDR3: ASKASGSREQY

V: TRBV30
size: .
J: TRBJ1-6
CDR3: AATENSPLH

V: TRBV5-1
size: .
J: TRBJ2-5
CDR3: ASSPNDLQETQY

V: TRBV7-9
size: few
J: TRBJ2-3
CDR3: ASSAQGGTQY

V: TRBV2
size: .
J: TRBJ2-5
CDR3: ASRQMPGLAEETQY

V: TRBV20-1
size: .
J: TRBJ2-4
CDR3: SARGLGGQAENIQY

V: TRBV30
size: .
J: TRBJ2-7
CDR3: AAKTGTSGRSGGEQY

V: TRBV20-1
size: .
J: TRBJ2-3
CDR3: RPLASEWADTQY

V: TRBV13
size: many
J: TRBJ2-7
CDR3: ASSLQIGEQY

V: TRBV14
size: .
J: TRBJ2-5
CDR3: ASSQGLAETQY

V: TRBV19
size: .
J: TRBJ1-2
CDR3: ASSSMGEVGPT

V: TRBV2
size: few
J: TRBJ2-7
CDR3: ASSTGQGMREQY

V: TRBV27
size: .
J: TRBJ2-1
CDR3: ASRTGLASNEQF

V: TRBV11-2
size: many
J: TRBJ1-1
CDR3: ASSLDGRTEAF

V: TRBV10-3
size: .
J: TRBJ2-5
CDR3: AISESSLQETQY

V: TRBV15
size: .
J: TRBJ1-2
CDR3: ATSARDRVGGYT

V: TRBV6-1
size: few
J: TRBJ2-3
CDR3: ASWGRGRTDTQY

V: TRBV7-2
size: few
J: TRBJ2-3
CDR3: ASSFRGSIDTQY

V: TRBV29-1
size: .
J: TRBJ2-5
CDR3: SVQTRGRETQY

V: TRBV7-8
size: many
J: TRBJ2-3
CDR3: ASSLARERADTQY

V: TRBV12-3/TRBV12-4
size: few
J: TRBJ2-7
CDR3: ASRLAETYEQY

V: TRBV30
size: .
J: TRBJ2-1
CDR3: AWTRDSSYNEQF

V: TRBV7-3
size: .
J: TRBJ1-2
CDR3: ASRSWTGGYGYT

V: TRBV5-6
size: many
J: TRBJ1-2
CDR3: ASSLLGQGKGYT